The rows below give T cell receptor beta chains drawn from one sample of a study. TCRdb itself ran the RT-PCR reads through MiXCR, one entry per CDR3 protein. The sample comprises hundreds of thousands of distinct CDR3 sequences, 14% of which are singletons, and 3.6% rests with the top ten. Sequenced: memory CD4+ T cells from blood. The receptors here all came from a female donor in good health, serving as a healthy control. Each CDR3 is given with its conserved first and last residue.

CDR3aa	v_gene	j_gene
CASSPSKGYQPQHF	TRBV5-5	TRBJ1-5
CATSTPTQASSYNEQFF	TRBV15	TRBJ2-1
CASSPATPTTYQETQYF	TRBV28	TRBJ2-5
CAISESGTAYEQYF	TRBV10-3	TRBJ2-7
CASSLNPGQETQYF	TRBV4-2	TRBJ2-5
CASSDRTRGPYEQYF	TRBV7-2	TRBJ2-7
CASSQDFTAGSEKLFF	TRBV4-2	TRBJ1-4
CASSLVRLAGHNEQFF	TRBV7-2	TRBJ2-1
CSVEDHRGPGNTIYF	TRBV29-1	TRBJ1-3
CASSLGPDRETQYF	TRBV11-2	TRBJ2-5
CASSLGGTGGCEQYF	TRBV5-1	TRBJ2-7